The 32 T cell receptor beta chains below were found in one sample sequenced in a study of blood T cells in healthy people across ages. Alongside a J-beta primer mix, a sample-barcoded 5' primer served in a second PCR lasting 7 to 11 cycles. TCRdb reprocessed the 5' RACE reads via MiXCR and lists one record per CDR3 protein. In the table there are 550,000 to 750,000 distinct CDR3 sequences, approximately 21% of which are singletons. Sequencing used blood. The receptors shown here come from a man between 65 and 85 years old in good health.

The CDR3 nucleotides read TGTGCCAGCAGTACGACTAGCGGGAGCCCAGTATACAATGAGCAGTTCTTC. This gives the protein CASSTTSGSPVYNEQFF. The chain uses TRBV6-2 or TRBV6-3 and TRBJ2-5; 12 bases fit TRBD2. The better agreement between TRBJ2-1 and the DNA end casts doubt on the J call. CDR1 is MNHEY, CDR2 SVGEGT, per germline. The CDR3 runs 17 residues.

This clonotype occurred a few times. The V gene is TRBV21-1, the J gene TRBJ2-3; no check of the table's D call, TRBD1, against the DNA was made. TRBV21-1 is a pseudogene segment. The CDR3 runs to 16 residues. The CDR3 reads CASSRPSRGRTDTQYF. As DNA, the CDR3 is TGTGCCAGCAGCAGGCCATCACGGGGGCGCACAGATACGCAGTATTTT.

This chain joins TRBV7-9 and TRBJ2-3; unclear D gene. The germline CDR1 and CDR2 sequences are SEHNR and FQNEAQ (reference sequence). This CDR3 comprises 15 residues. The V and J ends lost 2 bases and 0 bases respectively, with 9 bases between them. CDR3 bases: TGTGCCAGCAGCTTAACAGAGTCTAGCACAGATACGCAGTATTTT. Amino acids: CASSLTESSTDTQYF.

This chain uses TRBV4-3 with TRBJ1-2; D is possibly TRBD1 (5 bases). Trimming pared 3 bases from V and 2 bases from J, leaving 13 bases between. CDR3 length: 15 residues. Germline values: CDR1 LGHNA, CDR2 YSLEER. CDR3 nucleotides: TGCGCCAGCAGCCAGGCCATTGGGGGGAACTATGGCTACACCTTC. Translating gives CASSQAIGGNYGYTF.

This chain joins TRBV20-1 and TRBJ2-7, with 7 bases aligning to TRBD1. V dropped 5 bases and J dropped 0; count of bases not matched to a gene: 4. Germline assignment: CDR1 DFQATT and CDR2 SNEGSKA (reference sequence). The CDR3 spans 13 residues. CDR3 region: CSAYRDSSYEQYF. The CDR3, as DNA: TGCAGTGCTTACCGGGACAGCTCCTACGAGCAGTACTTC.

This chain uses TRBV12-3 or TRBV12-4 with TRBJ2-6; D remains unclear. The CDR3 runs 13 residues. The V and J ends lost 4 bases and 4 bases respectively, with 5 bases between them. Written as DNA, the CDR3 is TGTGCCAGCAGTTCACACGGGGCCAACGTCCTGACTTTC. This translates into CASSSHGANVLTF.

V and J are TRBV9 and TRBJ2-3; D gene uncertain. Trimming took off 4 bases at V and 1 base at J, with 13 bases between the two ends. CDR1 and CDR2 from the germline V gene are SGDLS and YYNGEE. CDR3 size: 15 residues. The DNA for the CDR3 is TGTGCCAGCAGCTCCCCGCGCGGTGGCACAGATACGCAGTATTTT. It translates to CASSSPRGGTDTQYF.

This clonotype has just a few counts. CDR3 DNA sequence: TGTGCCATTAGGACAGGGGTAGAGGGGAACACTGAAGCTTTCTTT. Amino acid sequence: CAIRTGVEGNTEAFF. The chain couples TRBV10-3 to TRBJ1-1, with 9 bases aligning to TRBD1. V gave up 9 bases and J gave up 1 base; unmatched junction bases: 9. CDR3 length: 15 amino acids. The germline V gene encodes CDR1 ENHRY and CDR2 SYGVKD.

The chain recombines TRBV20-1 with TRBJ2-3, with a tentative D call TRBD2 (6 bases). Germline V lookup: CDR1 DFQATT, CDR2 SNEGSKA (reference sequence). V dropped 3 bases and J dropped 2 bases, with 12 bases sitting between them. CDR3 size: 14 residues. The CDR3 bases are TGCAGTGCTAGTCGGGCTAGCGTCACAGATACGCAGTATTTT. Protein product: CSASRASVTDTQYF.

V gene TRBV6-2 or TRBV6-3 combines with J gene TRBJ1-1; D may be TRBD1 (5 bases). Looked up from germline, CDR1 is MNHEY and CDR2 is SVGEGT. Trimming shortened V by 5 bases and J by 3 bases, and 19 bases separated the two germline ends. The CDR3 runs 16 residues. The CDR3 loop reads CASSPLTRGEHTEAFF. Here the CDR3 DNA reads TGTGCCAGCAGTCCCCTGACAAGGGGAGAGCACACTGAAGCTTTCTTT.

The chain employs TRBV6-5 and TRBJ2-1, with TRBD2 matching 7 bases. Germline assignment: CDR1 MNHEY and CDR2 SVGAGI. Trimming at V came to 2 bases and at J to 6 bases, leaving 7 bases not matched to a gene. This CDR3 is 15 amino acids long. CDR3 sequence: CASSYGSGIVNEQFF. The CDR3 DNA is TGTGCCAGCAGTTACGGGAGCGGGATAGTCAATGAGCAGTTCTTC.

There are many counts of this clonotype. The chain links TRBV20-1 to TRBJ2-5, with D perhaps assigned TRBD1 or TRBD2 (5 bases each). The CDR3 consists of 12 residues. Germline CDR1 reads DFQATT; CDR2 reads SNEGSKA (reference sequence). The germline V and J ends were trimmed by 6 bases and 3 bases, with 11 bases remaining between them. The CDR3 spells CSAGTGKETQYF. For the CDR3, the DNA is TGCAGTGCGGGGACCGGCAAAGAGACCCAGTACTTC.

The genes are TRBV6-5 and TRBJ2-7; 14 positions match TRBD2. The CDR3 loop spans 16 amino acids. CDR1 and CDR2 (germline): MNHEY, SVGAGI. The trim removed 8 bases at V and 7 bases at J, leaving 13 bases unmatched. The chain's CDR3 is CASVFGTSGRTGEQYF. The CDR3 DNA reads TGTGCCAGCGTTTTCGGGACTAGCGGGAGAACAGGGGAGCAGTACTTC.

The rearrangement links TRBV20-1 to TRBJ2-1; tentative D call: TRBD1 (6 bases). Germline CDR1 is DFQATT and CDR2 is SNEGSKA (reference sequence). Trimming shortened V by 6 bases and J by 2 bases, and 14 bases separated the two germline ends. The CDR3 sequence is 14 residues long. The CDR3: CSANRDTAYNEQFF. DNA for the CDR3: TGCAGTGCAAACCGGGACACCGCCTACAATGAGCAGTTCTTC.

The V call is TRBV7-3, the J call TRBJ2-3; 7 bases line up with TRBD2. Trimming took 2 bases from V and 2 from J; bases not matched to a gene: 4. The CDR3 is made up of 15 amino acids. CDR1 and CDR2 from the germline V gene are SGHTA and FQGTGA. The CDR3 reads CASSLGGEPTDTQYF. In nucleotides, the CDR3 is TGTGCCAGCAGCTTAGGGGGGGAACCCACAGATACGCAGTATTTT.

V is TRBV5-1 and J is TRBJ2-1; TRBD1 aligns across 12 bases. With 4 bases clipped from V and 8 bases from J, the junction kept 10 bases outside the gene matches. This CDR3 has 16 residues. Germline lookup yields CDR1 SGHRS and CDR2 YFSETQ. CDR3 in amino acids: CASSGGGTGGGYEQFF. The CDR3 DNA reads TGCGCCAGCAGCGGCGGGGGGACAGGGGGCGGATATGAGCAGTTCTTC.

This clonotype was seen a handful of times. CDR3 DNA sequence: TGTGCCAGCAGCTTAGATTATCAGTTAGCCAAAAACATTCAGTACTTC. This gives the protein CASSLDYQLAKNIQYF. V is TRBV7-8 and J is TRBJ2-4; D not certain. CDR3 size: 16 residues. V dropped 1 base and J dropped 0 bases, with 10 bases sitting between them. CDR1 and CDR2 from the germline V gene are SGHVS and FQNEAQ.

This clonotype was seen only a few times. Here the CDR3 reads CASSPVTDTDTQYF. The CDR3 bases are TGTGCCAGCTCACCAGTGACAGATACAGATACGCAGTATTTT. The chain carries TRBV18 and TRBJ2-3; tentative D call: TRBD1 (5 bases). V was pared by 2 bases and J by 3 bases, with 9 bases between. From germline, CDR1 is KGHSH and CDR2 LQKENI. This CDR3 contains 14 residues.

The chain has TRBV6-5 and TRBJ1-5, with TRBD1 matching over 7 bases. V trimming: 0 bases; J trimming: 7 bases; junction bases outside the gene matches: 6. The CDR3 is 15 residues long. Germline V gives CDR1 MNHEY, CDR2 SVGAGI. The CDR3 sequence is CASSYSQDRRQPQHF. CDR3 in DNA: TGTGCCAGCAGTTACTCCCAGGACAGGCGGCAGCCCCAGCATTTT.

This clonotype has just one count. V usage is TRBV5-1 and J usage is TRBJ1-1; weak D call: TRBD1 (5 bases). The ends were cut back, 1 base at V and 1 base at J, with 11 bases in the middle. Germline V gene sequence: CDR1 SGHRS, CDR2 YFSETQ. This CDR3 has 15 residues. The CDR3 DNA sequence: TGCGCCAGCAGCTTGCGGGGCGACCGGAACACTGAAGCTTTCTTT. Its translation is CASSLRGDRNTEAFF.

The chain uses TRBV20-1 and TRBJ2-1; possibly TRBD1 or TRBD2 for D (6 bases each). The CDR3 is made up of 15 amino acids. The germline CDR1 and CDR2 sequences are DFQATT and SNEGSKA (reference sequence). The V and J ends lost 0 bases and 8 bases respectively, with 17 bases between them. This CDR3 is CSARDITSKGDEQFF. Here the CDR3 DNA reads TGCAGTGCTAGAGATATTACTAGCAAGGGGGATGAGCAGTTCTTC.

Ten or more counts support this clonotype. This chain joins TRBV4-2 and TRBJ2-1; D possibly matches TRBD1 or TRBD2 (5 bases each). Germline values: CDR1 LGHNA, CDR2 YNFKEQ. The V end was cut by 4 bases, the J end by 10 bases, with 11 bases between. This CDR3 has 12 residues. CDR3 in amino acids: CASSRGYGEQFF. CDR3 coding DNA: TGTGCCAGCAGCCGGGGGTACGGGGAGCAGTTCTTC.

V is TRBV4-2 and J is TRBJ1-4, with TRBD1 matching over 9 bases. The CDR3 spans 19 residues. Trimming at V came to 2 bases and at J to 6 bases, leaving 16 bases not matched to a gene. Per the germline V gene, CDR1 is LGHNA and CDR2 is YNFKEQ. For the CDR3, the DNA is TGTGCCAGCAGCCAAACAAGTGCTTTTCCGGGACAGGGTTATGAAAAACTGTTTTTT. It translates to CASSQTSAFPGQGYEKLFF.

This clonotype was observed a few times. The CDR3 coding sequence is TGTGCCAGCAGTGAGAATAGCGGGGCCTACAATGAGCAGTTCTTC. Protein product: CASSENSGAYNEQFF. This chain links TRBV2 with TRBJ2-1, with 8 bases fitting TRBD2. The J segment lost 2 bases and the V segment lost 3 bases, leaving 3 bases of the junction unmatched. The CDR3 is 15 residues long. The germline V gene encodes CDR1 SNHLY and CDR2 FYNNEI.

A remark on this clonotype: The junction departs from germline at one end; a sequencing error may be responsible. This chain connects TRBV5-1 to TRBJ2-3; D may correspond to TRBD1 or TRBD2 (5 bases each). CDR3 length: 15 amino acids. CDR1 is SGHRS, CDR2 YFSETQ, per germline. CDR3 sequence: CASSLYSPSTGTQYF. DNA of the CDR3: TGCGCCAGCAGCTTGTACAGCCCTAGCACAGGTACGCAGTATTTT. Drawing the rest from reference TRBV5-1 and TRBJ2-3, the complete variable domain is KAGVTQTPRYLIKTRGQQVTLSCSPISGHRSVSWYQQTPGQGLQFLFEYFSETQRNKGNFPGRFSGRQFSNSRSEMNVSTLELGDSALYLCASSLYSPSTGTQYFGPGTRLTVL.

This chain connects TRBV2 to TRBJ2-2, with 11 bases lining up with TRBD2. The CDR3 length is 17 residues. CDR1 and CDR2 (germline): SNHLY, FYNNEI. The J segment lost 0 bases and the V segment lost 3 bases, leaving 3 bases of the junction unmatched. CDR3 in DNA: TGTGCCAGCAGTGAGCCTAGCGGGGGGACGAACACCGGGGAGCTGTTTTTT. Amino acid sequence: CASSEPSGGTNTGELFF.

V and J are TRBV7-2 and TRBJ2-1; D remains ambiguous. Trimming removed 5 bases from V and 6 bases from J, with 17 bases in between. The CDR3 runs to 15 residues. Per the germline V gene, CDR1 is SGHTA and CDR2 is FQGNSA. The CDR3 spells CASSPRPRNSNEQFF. In DNA, the CDR3 is TGTGCCAGCAGCCCACGCCCAAGGAACAGCAATGAGCAGTTCTTC.

J is TRBJ2-1 and V is TRBV7-2, with 13 positions matching TRBD2. CDR3 length: 15 amino acids. Trimming removed 5 bases from V and 9 bases from J; junction bases left unmatched: 7. CDR1 is SGHTA and CDR2 is FQGNSA in the germline V gene. The CDR3 protein is CASSIGLAGAVEQFF. The DNA of the CDR3 is TGTGCCAGCAGCATAGGACTAGCGGGAGCGGTTGAGCAGTTCTTC.

V is TRBV29-1 and J is TRBJ2-3, with D maybe TRBD2 (6 bases). Germline CDR1 and CDR2: SQVTM and ANQGSEA. The CDR3 is made up of 15 amino acids. V lost 7 bases and J lost 4, with 21 bases in between. CDR3 amino acids: CSGTRGPVLADTQYF. The CDR3 region has the DNA TGCAGCGGCACGCGGGGTCCCGTCTTGGCAGATACGCAGTATTTT.

The chain couples TRBV29-1 to TRBJ2-5; D gene ambiguous. The CDR3 consists of 14 residues. Germline V gene sequence: CDR1 SQVTM, CDR2 ANQGSEA. V lost 5 bases to trimming and J lost 2 bases, with 15 bases between them. CDR3 residues: CSVIVYIRQETQYF. CDR3 DNA: TGCAGCGTTATAGTGTACATAAGACAAGAGACCCAGTACTTC. Looking up the rest from reference TRBV29-1 and TRBJ2-5 gives the full variable domain: SAVISQKPSRDICQRGTSLTIQCQVDSQVTMMFWYRQQPGQSLTLIATANQGSEATYESGFVIDKFPISRPNLTFSTLTVSNMSPEDSSIYLCSVIVYIRQETQYFGPGTRLLVL.

The chain has TRBV3-1 and TRBJ2-4; TRBD2 matches at 8 bases. The CDR3 length is 15 residues. The V and J ends lost 5 bases and 5 bases, in that order; junction bases with no gene match: 8. Germline V gene sequence: CDR1 LGHDT, CDR2 YNNKEL (reference sequence). As DNA, the CDR3 is TGTGCCAGCAGCTCCGGGGGGGCTTATGAAAACATTCAGTACTTC. Amino acid sequence: CASSSGGAYENIQYF.

V gene TRBV11-2 combines with J gene TRBJ2-2; D possibly corresponds to TRBD2 (5 bases). V was cut by 1 base and J by 3 bases, with 12 bases left in between. There are 16 residues in the CDR3. Germline V gives CDR1 SGHAT, CDR2 FQNNGV. Here the CDR3 reads CASSLGRDLDTGELFF. CDR3 DNA: TGTGCCAGCAGCTTAGGTCGGGATCTAGACACCGGGGAGCTGTTTTTT.